These T cell receptor beta chains were read from a single sample in a study of identifying expanded T cells in peripheral blood. Produced via immunoSEQ multiplex PCR; TCRdb's table is partial and in-frame only. Among tens of thousands of clones, 70% to 90% were seen once, and the ten largest hold approximately 4.5%. Specimen: blood. These receptors were obtained from a person aged 18 to 75 in good health. Both conserved end residues are part of each CDR3. The order of the fields is V gene, J gene, clone size, D gene, CDR3 protein, CDR3 DNA. D genes are given only for firm matches. Size tells how often a clone was seen (once, few, many) or the class of an expanded clone, and some rows leave it out.

TRBV7-9	TRBJ2-3	NA	NA	CASSVRSTHGDTQYF	TGTGCCAGCAGCGTAAGGTCTACACACGGGGATACGCAGTATTTT
TRBV6-1	TRBJ1-5	NA	NA	CASSLRGVSNQPQHF	TGTGCCAGCAGTCTGAGAGGGGTTAGCAATCAGCCCCAGCATTTT
TRBV9	TRBJ2-3	NA	NA	CASSASTDTQYF	TGTGCCAGCAGCGCTAGCACAGATACGCAGTATTTT
TRBV6-5	TRBJ2-2	once	TRBD2	CASSYSQRGGIGELFF	TGTGCCAGCAGTTACTCGCAGCGGGGGGGCATCGGGGAGCTGTTTTTT
TRBV5-1	TRBJ2-6	NA	NA	CASSPGQGDANVLTF	TGCGCCAGCAGCCCGGGCCAGGGCGATGCCAACGTCCTGACTTTC
TRBV5-1	TRBJ2-7	NA	NA	CASSLGQSYEQYF	TGCGCCAGCAGCTTGGGACAGAGTTACGAGCAGTACTTC
TRBV7-9	TRBJ2-1	NA	NA	CASRPGSSYNEQFF	TGTGCCAGCAGGCCGGGGAGCTCCTACAATGAGCAGTTCTTC
TRBV4-2	TRBJ2-1	NA	TRBD2	CATGTSGGANEQFF	TGTGCCACCGGAACTAGCGGGGGGGCCAATGAGCAGTTCTTC
TRBV9	TRBJ2-3	NA	TRBD1	CASSTGVDTQYF	TGTGCCAGCAGCACAGGGGTAGATACGCAGTATTTT
TRBV6-4	TRBJ2-2	NA	TRBD1	CASSVEGAGTGELFF	TGTGCCAGCAGTGTTGAGGGGGCCGGCACCGGGGAGCTGTTTTTT
TRBV5-1	TRBJ2-3	NA	TRBD2	CASSGTSGITDTQYF	TGCGCCAGCAGCGGGACTAGCGGAATCACAGATACGCAGTATTTT
TRBV20-1	TRBJ1-2	NA	NA	CSATGNYGYTF	TGCAGTGCTACGGGGAACTATGGCTACACCTTC
TRBV9	TRBJ1-4	NA	NA	CASSVSGGGTNEKLFF	TGTGCCAGCAGCGTATCTGGGGGTGGGACTAATGAAAAACTGTTTTTT
TRBV21-1	TRBJ2-3	NA	NA	CASSNFTGRGASDTQYF	TGTGCCAGCAGCAATTTTACCGGGCGGGGGGCGTCAGATACGCAGTATTTT